A selection of T cell receptor beta chains follows, all from one sample in a study of blood T cell repertoires in COVID-19. TCRdb's table, derived via immunoSEQ multiplex PCR, lists solely in-frame clones and lacks some. The repertoire holds around 150,000 clones, 75% to 90% seen once, with over 9.5% in the top ten. The sample comprised peripheral blood. All receptors come from a man aged 55-75 years with active or convalescent COVID-19. Each CDR3 is given with its conserved first and last residue. The order of the fields is V gene, D gene, clone size, J gene, CDR3 protein, CDR3 DNA. The D gene is left open where the match is weak. Only some rows state a clone size, as once, few, many or a class for expanded clones.

v_call: TRBV6-6
d_call: .
clone_size: .
j_call: TRBJ1-1
cdr3_aa: CASTRSGVQGPEAFF
cdr3_nt: TGTGCCAGCACTCGTTCGGGGGTCCAGGGACCTGAAGCTTTCTTT

v_call: TRBV24-1
d_call: TRBD1
clone_size: .
j_call: TRBJ1-4
cdr3_aa: CATSPGTGLKEKLFF
cdr3_nt: TGTGCCACCAGTCCCGGGACAGGGTTAAAAGAAAAACTGTTTTTT

v_call: TRBV10-3
d_call: .
clone_size: .
j_call: TRBJ2-4
cdr3_aa: CAISEQGSTNIQYF
cdr3_nt: TGTGCCATCAGTGAACAGGGTTCTACGAACATTCAGTACTTC

v_call: TRBV19
d_call: TRBD2
clone_size: .
j_call: TRBJ2-3
cdr3_aa: CASSIDLVASGPDTQYF
cdr3_nt: TGTGCCAGTAGTATAGATTTGGTGGCTAGCGGACCAGATACGCAGTATTTT

v_call: TRBV6-2/TRBV6-3
d_call: TRBD1
clone_size: .
j_call: TRBJ1-5
cdr3_aa: CASSTGQDSNQPQHF
cdr3_nt: TGTGCCAGCAGTACCGGACAGGATAGCAATCAGCCCCAGCATTTT

v_call: TRBV5-6
d_call: .
clone_size: .
j_call: TRBJ1-1
cdr3_aa: CASSLVPSGTEAFF
cdr3_nt: TGTGCCAGCAGCTTGGTTCCCTCGGGCACTGAAGCTTTCTTT

v_call: TRBV7-2
d_call: .
clone_size: .
j_call: TRBJ1-3
cdr3_aa: CASSLVQGGNTIYF
cdr3_nt: TGTGCCAGCAGCTTAGTCCAGGGGGGAAACACCATATATTTT

v_call: TRBV25-1
d_call: TRBD2
clone_size: .
j_call: TRBJ2-1
cdr3_aa: CAMTKLAGECYEQFF
cdr3_nt: TGTGCCATGACAAAACTAGCGGGAGAATGCTATGAGCAGTTCTTC

v_call: TRBV18
d_call: .
clone_size: once
j_call: TRBJ1-5
cdr3_aa: CASSPSAGSNQPQHF
cdr3_nt: TGTGCCAGCTCACCCTCTGCCGGTAGCAATCAGCCCCAGCATTTT

v_call: TRBV18
d_call: TRBD1
clone_size: .
j_call: TRBJ1-2
cdr3_aa: CASSPRDRDYYGYTF
cdr3_nt: TGTGCCAGCTCACCTCGGGACAGGGATTACTATGGCTACACCTTC

v_call: TRBV7-9
d_call: .
clone_size: .
j_call: TRBJ1-4
cdr3_aa: CASSPTRDKSWTSEKLFF
cdr3_nt: TGTGCCAGCAGCCCTACCCGGGACAAATCGTGGACTAGTGAAAAACTGTTTTTT

v_call: TRBV24-1
d_call: TRBD1
clone_size: .
j_call: TRBJ2-5
cdr3_aa: CATSTPGQGVGTQYF
cdr3_nt: TGTGCCACCAGCACACCGGGACAGGGGGTAGGGACCCAGTACTTC

v_call: TRBV9
d_call: TRBD2
clone_size: .
j_call: TRBJ2-5
cdr3_aa: CASSSSPREGETQYF
cdr3_nt: TGTGCCAGCAGCTCCAGCCCCCGGGAGGGGGAGACCCAGTACTTC

v_call: TRBV28
d_call: TRBD1
clone_size: .
j_call: TRBJ1-4
cdr3_aa: CASSPSGGQGDEKLFF
cdr3_nt: TGTGCCAGCAGTCCCAGTGGGGGACAGGGTGATGAAAAACTGTTTTTT